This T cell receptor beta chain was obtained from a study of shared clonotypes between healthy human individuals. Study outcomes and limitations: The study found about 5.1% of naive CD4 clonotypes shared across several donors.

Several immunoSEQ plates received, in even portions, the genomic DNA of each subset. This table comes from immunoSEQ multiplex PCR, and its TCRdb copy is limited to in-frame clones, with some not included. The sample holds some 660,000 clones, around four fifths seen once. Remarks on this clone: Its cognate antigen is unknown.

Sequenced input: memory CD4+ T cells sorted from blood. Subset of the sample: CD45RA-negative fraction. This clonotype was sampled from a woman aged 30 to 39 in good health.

The CDR3 protein is CASSHYEQYF. As DNA, the CDR3 is TGCGCCAGCAGCCACTACGAGCAGTACTTC. This sequence joins TRBV10-1 and TRBJ2-7; D remains ambiguous. The CDR3 spans 10 residues. V lost 6 bases, J lost 3 bases, and 3 bases lay in between. Germline V lookup: CDR1 WNHNN, CDR2 SYGVQD (reference sequence).